This TCR beta chain emerged from a study of shared T cell receptors in the human thymus. Only in-frame clones appear in the TCRdb table, and some are missing; sequencing was by immunoSEQ multiplex PCR. Among over 450,000 clones listed, about 84% were seen once. Trimming removed 5 bases at V and 6 bases at J, with 14 bases between. Germline CDR1 reads LNHDA; CDR2 reads SQIVND (reference sequence). The CDR3 is made up of 13 amino acids. Another study also made use of these data, one on human thymus T cells. This second report adds: Healthy Finnish infants having corrective surgery for congenital heart defects served as donors. Resected material from corrective heart surgery provided the thymus tissue analysed. V and J genes seemed to be used with bias in thymic and blood repertoires. Related research examined unrelated individuals and reported that their thymic repertoires overlapped highly.

This rearrangement joins TRBV19 to TRBJ2-7, with D possibly TRBD2 on 5 matching bases. The receptor was derived from a boy in the first two years of life with a congenital heart defect. Source material: thymocytes. The DNA for the CDR3 is TGTGCCAGTAGTGTCACCGGGGTCCCCGAGCAGTACTTC. Its protein is CASSVTGVPEQYF.